This TCR beta chain was documented in a study of T cell responses to AZD1222 COVID-19 vaccine. Notes on the study in general: It was only after the peak T cell response that any repertoires were sampled. Increased Spike-specific TCR breadth and depth were observed after two AZD1222 doses.

V lost 3 bases and J lost 3, with 17 bases in between. The CDR3 covers 16 residues. Germline values: CDR1 SNHLY, CDR2 FYNNEI. Turning to this clone: Its antigen is not known.

Sequencing was performed with immunoSEQ multiplex PCR; in TCRdb, only in-frame clones are kept and a portion is missing. This repertoire shows about 170,000 clones, 90% found once; its top ten account for around 2.9%. The J gene is TRBJ1-2, the V gene TRBV2, with D maybe TRBD1 (5 bases). The sample here was peripheral blood, taken on day 0 of AZD1222 vaccination. The clonotype was recovered from an adult in good health. CDR3: CASSDVGARSYYGYTF. For the CDR3, the DNA is TGTGCCAGCAGTGATGTCGGGGCCCGGAGCTACTATGGCTACACCTTC. Full variable domain (outside the CDR3, taken from reference TRBV2 and TRBJ1-2): EPEVTQTPSHQVTQMGQEVILRCVPISNHLYFYWYRQILGQKVEFLVSFYNNEISEKSEIFDDQFSVERPDGSNFTLKIRSTKLEDSAMYFCASSDVGARSYYGYTFGSGTRLTVV.